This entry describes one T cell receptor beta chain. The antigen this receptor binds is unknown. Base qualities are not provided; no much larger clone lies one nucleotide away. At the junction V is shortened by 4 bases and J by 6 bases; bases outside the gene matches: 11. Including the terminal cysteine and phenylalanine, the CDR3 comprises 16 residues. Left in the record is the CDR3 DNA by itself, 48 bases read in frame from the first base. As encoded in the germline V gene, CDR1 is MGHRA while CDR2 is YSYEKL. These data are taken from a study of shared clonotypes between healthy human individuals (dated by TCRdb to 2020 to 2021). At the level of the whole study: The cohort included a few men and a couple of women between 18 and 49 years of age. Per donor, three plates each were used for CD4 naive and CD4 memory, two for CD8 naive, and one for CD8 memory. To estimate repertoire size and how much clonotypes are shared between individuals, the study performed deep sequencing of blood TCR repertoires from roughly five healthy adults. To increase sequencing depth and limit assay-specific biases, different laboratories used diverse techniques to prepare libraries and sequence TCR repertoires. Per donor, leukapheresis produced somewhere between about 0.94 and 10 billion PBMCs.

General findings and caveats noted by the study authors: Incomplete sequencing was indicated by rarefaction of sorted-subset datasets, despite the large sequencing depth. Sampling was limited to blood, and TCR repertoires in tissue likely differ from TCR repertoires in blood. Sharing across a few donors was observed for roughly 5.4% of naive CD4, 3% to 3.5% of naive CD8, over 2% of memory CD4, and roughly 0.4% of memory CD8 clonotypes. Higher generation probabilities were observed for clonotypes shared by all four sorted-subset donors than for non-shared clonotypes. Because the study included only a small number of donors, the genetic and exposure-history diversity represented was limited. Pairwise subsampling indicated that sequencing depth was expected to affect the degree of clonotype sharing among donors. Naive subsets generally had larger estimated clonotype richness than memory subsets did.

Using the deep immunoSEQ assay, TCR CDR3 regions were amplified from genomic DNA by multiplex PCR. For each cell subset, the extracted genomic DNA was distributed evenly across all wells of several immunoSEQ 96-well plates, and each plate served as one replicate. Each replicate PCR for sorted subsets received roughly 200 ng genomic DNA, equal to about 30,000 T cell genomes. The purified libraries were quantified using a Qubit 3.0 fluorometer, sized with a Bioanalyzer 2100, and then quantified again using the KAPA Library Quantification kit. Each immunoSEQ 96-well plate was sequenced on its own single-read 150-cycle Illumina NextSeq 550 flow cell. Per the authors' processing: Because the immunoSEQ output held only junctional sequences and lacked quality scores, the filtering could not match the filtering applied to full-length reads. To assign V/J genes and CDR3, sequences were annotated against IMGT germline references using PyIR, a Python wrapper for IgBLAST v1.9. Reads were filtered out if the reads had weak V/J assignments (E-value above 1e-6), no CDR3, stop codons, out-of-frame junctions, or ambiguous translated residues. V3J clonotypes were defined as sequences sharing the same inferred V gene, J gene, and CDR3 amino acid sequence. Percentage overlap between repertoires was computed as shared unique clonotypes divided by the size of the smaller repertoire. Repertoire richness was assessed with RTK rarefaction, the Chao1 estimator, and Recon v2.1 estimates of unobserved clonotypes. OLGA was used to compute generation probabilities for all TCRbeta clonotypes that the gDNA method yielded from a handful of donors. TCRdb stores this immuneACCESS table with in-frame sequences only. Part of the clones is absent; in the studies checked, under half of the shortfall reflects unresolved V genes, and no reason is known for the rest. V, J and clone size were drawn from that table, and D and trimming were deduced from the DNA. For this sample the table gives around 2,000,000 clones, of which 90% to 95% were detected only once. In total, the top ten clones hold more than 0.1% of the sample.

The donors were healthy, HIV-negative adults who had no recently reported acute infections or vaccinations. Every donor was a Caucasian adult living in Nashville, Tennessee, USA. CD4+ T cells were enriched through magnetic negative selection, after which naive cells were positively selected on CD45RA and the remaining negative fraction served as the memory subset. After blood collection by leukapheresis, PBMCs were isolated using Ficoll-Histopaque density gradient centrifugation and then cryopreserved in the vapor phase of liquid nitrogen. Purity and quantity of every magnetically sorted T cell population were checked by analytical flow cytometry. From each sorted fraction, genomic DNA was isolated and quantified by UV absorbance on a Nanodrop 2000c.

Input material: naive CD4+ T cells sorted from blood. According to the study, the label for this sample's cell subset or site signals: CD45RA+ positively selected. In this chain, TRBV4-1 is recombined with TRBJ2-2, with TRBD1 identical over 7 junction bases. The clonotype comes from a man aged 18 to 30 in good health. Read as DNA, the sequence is TGCGCCAGCAGCCGAGAGGGGGCTGGCGGGTCCGGGGAGCTGTTTTTT. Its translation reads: CASSREGAGGSGELFF.